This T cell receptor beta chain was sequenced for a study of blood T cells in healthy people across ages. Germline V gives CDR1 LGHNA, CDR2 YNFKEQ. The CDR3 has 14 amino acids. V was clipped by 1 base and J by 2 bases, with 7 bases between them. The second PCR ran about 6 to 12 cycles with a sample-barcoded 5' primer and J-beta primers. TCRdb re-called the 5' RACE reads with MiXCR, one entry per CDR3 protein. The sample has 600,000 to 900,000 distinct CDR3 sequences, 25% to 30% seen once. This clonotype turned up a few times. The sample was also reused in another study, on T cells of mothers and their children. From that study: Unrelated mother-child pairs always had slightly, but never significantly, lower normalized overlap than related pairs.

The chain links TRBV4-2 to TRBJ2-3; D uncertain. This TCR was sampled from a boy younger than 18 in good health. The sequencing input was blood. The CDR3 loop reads CASSQGGTTDTQYF. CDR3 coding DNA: TGTGCCAGCAGCCAAGGTGGCACCACAGATACGCAGTATTTT.